The 5 T cell receptor beta chains given below trace back to one sample, sequenced in a study of blood T cell repertoires in COVID-19. The data were produced by immunoSEQ multiplex PCR, yet TCRdb's version contains in-frame clones alone and is incomplete. The sample contains around 94,000 clones, 84% of which appear only once. Sequenced sample: peripheral blood. The receptor set was obtained from a human donor in a cohort sampled during active COVID-19.

This rearrangement joins TRBV5-1 to TRBJ2-7; 9 nucleotides match TRBD1. There are 14 residues in the CDR3. Germline CDR1 reads SGHRS; CDR2 reads YFSETQ. V was pared by 4 bases and J by 5 bases, with 7 bases of the junction left unmatched. The CDR3 spells CASSPQGAVDEQYF. CDR3 coding DNA: TGCGCCAGCAGCCCACAGGGGGCTGTCGACGAGCAGTACTTC.

The chain has TRBV27 and TRBJ2-7, with 7 bases matching TRBD1. Germline assignment: CDR1 MNHEY and CDR2 SMNVEV (reference sequence). The CDR3 loop spans 13 amino acids. Germline trimming cut 4 bases from V and 2 bases from J; bases unmatched to any gene: 2. The chain's CDR3 is CASSYGTAYEQYF. CDR3 sequence (DNA): TGTGCCAGCAGTTACGGGACAGCCTACGAGCAGTACTTC.

The rearrangement links TRBV4-2 to TRBJ1-6; no reliable D call. Trimming stripped 0 bases from V and 6 bases from J, with 12 bases between. CDR1 and CDR2 from the germline V gene are LGHNA and YNFKEQ. This CDR3 contains 16 residues. This chain's CDR3 is CASSQDLLSINSPLHF. CDR3 DNA: TGTGCCAGCAGCCAAGATTTACTGAGTATTAATTCACCCCTCCACTTT.

The J gene is TRBJ2-3, the V gene TRBV2; D is possibly TRBD2 (6 bases). The CDR3 has 16 amino acids. From germline, CDR1 is SNHLY and CDR2 FYNNEI. Trimming left V 0 bases short and J 1 base short, with 11 bases between. The CDR3 protein is CASSEAWRGGTDTQYF. The CDR3 coding sequence is TGTGCCAGCAGTGAAGCGTGGCGGGGTGGCACAGATACGCAGTATTTT.

As regards this clone: A much bigger clone sits one base away, suggesting this may be a read error. This sample includes further DNA sequences coding for the same CDR3. This chain connects TRBV10-3 to TRBJ2-3; 7 positions match TRBD1. V shed 6 bases and J 0 bases; nucleotides not matched to a gene: 0. Germline V lookup: CDR1 ENHRY, CDR2 SYGVKD. The CDR3 totals 13 residues. The CDR3 protein is CAIRQGSTDTQYF. The CDR3 region has the DNA TGTGCCATCAGACAGGGGAGCACAGATACGCAGTATTTT.